What follows are 23 T cell receptor beta chains derived from one specimen sequenced in a study of T cells in Graves' hyperthyroidism and ophthalmopathy. The TCR beta CDR3 regions underwent amplification using RNA transcripts as the source. Initially, a first-round RT-PCR of the TCR CDR3 employed the HTBI primer set. TCRdb fed the multiplex PCR reads into MiXCR, producing one record per CDR3 protein. Counted here are hundreds of thousands of distinct CDR3 sequences, roughly 24% occurring once; the ten biggest clones make up about 10%. The material sequenced was blood. These receptors originate from a woman in her twenties or thirties with Graves' ophthalmopathy.

This clonotype has more than one count but fewer than ten. The chain employs TRBV19 and TRBJ1-2; D is unclear. Per the germline V gene, CDR1 is LNHDA and CDR2 is SQIVND (reference sequence). This CDR3 has 13 residues. Between the trimmed V and J ends, which lost 5 bases and 7 bases, there was a span of 14 bases. Written as DNA, the CDR3 is TGTGCCAGTAGTTTGGTTCCTGAAGCTGGCTACACCTTC. The encoded protein is CASSLVPEAGYTF. The whole variable domain, remainder taken from reference TRBV19 and TRBJ1-2, is DGGITQSPKYLFRKEGQNVTLSCEQNLNHDAMYWYRQDPGQGLRLIYYSQIVNDFQKGDIAEGYSVSREKKESFPLTVTSAQKNPTAFYLCASSLVPEAGYTFGSGTRLTVV.

The chain combines TRBV2 with TRBJ2-7; D call uncertain. CDR1 SNHLY and CDR2 FYNNEI come from the germline V gene. The CDR3 runs 13 residues. V gave up 7 bases and J gave up 5 bases, with 15 bases separating them. CDR3 bases: TGTGCCAGCAAAGCCCAAGGGCTGGACGAGCAGTACTTC. Protein sequence: CASKAQGLDEQYF.

The chain combines TRBV11-2 with TRBJ2-5, with D perhaps TRBD2 (5 bases). Germline values: CDR1 SGHAT, CDR2 FQNNGV. Trimming left V 5 bases short and J 5 bases short, with 15 bases between. This CDR3 region has 14 residues. This CDR3 is CASSPEGWRETQYF. The CDR3 nucleotides are TGTGCCAGCAGCCCCGAGGGATGGAGGGAGACCCAGTACTTC.

This clonotype was seen many times. This chain connects TRBV5-1 to TRBJ1-2; no clear D. The CDR3 spans 13 residues. The germline V gene has CDR1 SGHRS and CDR2 YFSETQ. The ends were cut back, 0 bases at V and 4 bases at J, with 7 bases in the middle. The CDR3 nucleotides read TGCGCCAGCAGCTTGGGCTCCTTCTATGGCTACACCTTC. Residues: CASSLGSFYGYTF.

At least ten counts were recorded for this clonotype. The V gene is TRBV6-1, the J gene TRBJ2-5; 11 nucleotides line up with TRBD2. The CDR3 covers 15 residues. Germline V gene lookup returns CDR1 MNHNS and CDR2 SASEGT. After removal of 3 bases from V and 4 bases from J, the junction contained 4 bases not matched to a gene. The DNA of the CDR3 is TGTGCCAGCAGTGATTTTAGCGGGGGGGCAGAGACCCAGTACTTC. Translating gives CASSDFSGGAETQYF.

The chain recombines TRBV12-3 or TRBV12-4 with TRBJ2-7; 8 bases fit TRBD2. This CDR3 spans 16 amino acids. V shed 1 base and J 4 bases; nucleotides not matched to a gene: 9. Here the CDR3 reads CASSLGPILAEYEQYF. CDR3 bases: TGTGCCAGCAGTTTAGGCCCTATACTAGCGGAATACGAGCAGTACTTC.

Details on this clonotype: Given a much more abundant clone one base away, this may be a read error. The gene calls are TRBV7-9 and TRBJ1-1, with D possibly matching TRBD1 (6 bases). The CDR3 runs to 13 residues. The germline V gene has CDR1 SEHNR and CDR2 FQNEAQ (reference sequence). The CDR3 nucleotides read TGTGCCAGTAAGACAGGACTGAACACTGGAGCTTTCTTT. It encodes CASKTGLNTGAFF.

In its sample, this clonotype was seen a few times. The chain links TRBV2 to TRBJ1-5; 8 bases are a match to TRBD1. CDR1 and CDR2 from the germline V gene are SNHLY and FYNNEI. The V and J ends lost 8 bases and 0 bases, in that order; junction bases with no gene match: 3. The CDR3 is made up of 14 amino acids. The CDR3 spells CASWDRNSNQPQHF. The CDR3 bases are TGTGCCAGCTGGGACAGGAATAGCAATCAGCCCCAGCATTTT.

This clonotype was observed at least ten times. The J gene is TRBJ2-5, the V gene TRBV6-2 or TRBV6-3; TRBD1 is a possible D gene (5 bases). V lost 10 bases to trimming and J lost 5 bases, with 17 bases between them. Germline V gene sequence: CDR1 MNHEY, CDR2 SVGEGT. This CDR3 contains 13 residues. The CDR3 spells CATKMGPMETQYF. The CDR3 nucleotides read TGTGCCACCAAAATGGGGCCGATGGAGACCCAGTACTTC.

At least ten counts were recorded for this clonotype. The chain couples TRBV20-1 to TRBJ1-1, with D possibly being TRBD1 (5 bases). The V end was cut by 5 bases, the J end by 11 bases, with 15 bases between. The CDR3 has 11 amino acids. Germline-derived CDR1 and CDR2 are DFQATT and SNEGSKA (reference sequence). CDR3 residues: CSAWTGGLAFF. The CDR3 nucleotides read TGCAGTGCTTGGACCGGGGGGTTGGCTTTCTTT.

The rearrangement joins TRBV11-2 to TRBJ2-7, with TRBD2 matching over 7 bases. CDR1 and CDR2 (germline): SGHAT, FQNNGV. The CDR3 runs 15 residues. The V gene end was trimmed by 0 bases and the J gene end by 3 bases; junction bases not matched to a gene: 5. The CDR3 DNA sequence: TGTGCCAGCAGCTTAGATCCGTGGACTAGCTACGAGCAGTACTTC. Residues: CASSLDPWTSYEQYF.

This clonotype was counted at least ten times. The V gene is TRBV2, the J gene TRBJ1-5; 10 nucleotides agree with TRBD1. The germline V gene encodes CDR1 SNHLY and CDR2 FYNNEI. The junction had 2 bases not matched to a gene; V was cut back by 8 bases and J by 1 base. The CDR3 runs to 14 residues. The CDR3, as DNA: TGTGCCAGCTGGACAGGGGGAAGCAATCAGCCCCAGCATTTT. Amino acids: CASWTGGSNQPQHF.

With regard to this clonotype: A much bigger clone sits one base away, suggesting this may be a read error. The chain couples TRBV2 to TRBJ1-2; D call uncertain. Germline V CDR1 and CDR2: SNHLY, FYNNEI. The CDR3 contains 17 residues. The CDR3 DNA follows: TGTGCCGGCAGTGTTGACCAGGAGTATGCGCTCTACTATGGCTACACCTTC. It encodes CAGSVDQEYALYYGYTF.

This clonotype has at least ten counts. The V gene is TRBV20-1, the J gene TRBJ2-3; 9 positions agree with TRBD2. The CDR3 totals 15 residues. Germline CDR1 reads DFQATT; CDR2 reads SNEGSKA (reference sequence). Here the CDR3 DNA reads TGCAGCGTTCCAGGTAGCGGGGGAGGCACAGATACGCAGTATTTT. It translates to CSVPGSGGGTDTQYF.

There are many counts of this clonotype. J is TRBJ2-5 and V is TRBV10-3; tentatively, D is TRBD1 (5 bases). The CDR3 sequence is 12 residues long. The V end was cut by 4 bases, the J end by 2 bases, with 5 bases between. Germline CDR1 and CDR2: ENHRY and SYGVKD. The CDR3 sequence: CAISGQQETQYF. DNA for the CDR3: TGTGCCATCAGTGGACAGCAAGAGACCCAGTACTTC.

This chain joins TRBV6-2 or TRBV6-3 and TRBJ1-2; D possibly corresponds to TRBD1 (5 bases). CDR1 is MNHEY, CDR2 SVGEGT, per germline. This CDR3 has 15 residues. Trimming cost V 0 bases and J 4 bases, with 12 bases left between them. CDR3 nucleotides: TGTGCCAGCAGTTACTCCCTTGCAGGGAGCTATGGCTACACCTTC. It specifies CASSYSLAGSYGYTF.

This clonotype has at least ten counts. This chain links TRBV7-9 with TRBJ1-1, with a possible D match to TRBD1 (5 bases). This CDR3 contains 14 residues. The germline V and J ends were trimmed by 5 bases and 4 bases, with 14 bases remaining between them. CDR1 and CDR2 (germline): SEHNR, FQNEAQ (reference sequence). The CDR3 sequence: CASSGAGEGTEAFF. The CDR3 nucleotides read TGTGCCAGCAGCGGAGCGGGGGAAGGCACTGAAGCTTTCTTT.

Many counts were recorded for this clonotype. The V call is TRBV4-1, the J call TRBJ2-7; the match to TRBD2 covers 7 bases. Per germline, CDR1 MGHRA and CDR2 YSYEKL. V lost 2 bases, J lost 2 bases, and 9 bases stayed unmatched. This CDR3 has 16 amino acids. Written as DNA, the CDR3 is TGCGCCAGCAGCCAAATCCCGGGACTATCGACCTACGAGCAGTACTTC. It codes for CASSQIPGLSTYEQYF.

The chain recombines TRBV20-1 with TRBJ1-5; D call uncertain. Looked up from germline, CDR1 is DFQATT and CDR2 is SNEGSKA (reference sequence). Trimming took off 5 bases at V and 2 bases at J, with 13 bases between the two ends. The CDR3 contains 14 residues. The DNA for the CDR3 is TGCAGTGCTTCCACGGGCCAAGGCAATCAGCCCCAGCATTTT. The encoded protein is CSASTGQGNQPQHF.

The J gene is TRBJ1-2, the V gene TRBV28; D unresolved. This CDR3 is 14 amino acids long. The germline V gene encodes CDR1 MDHEN and CDR2 SYDVKM. Trimming stripped 6 bases from V and 5 bases from J, with 16 bases between. For the CDR3, the DNA is TGTGCCAGCAGCTCCCACCCCCAGGTATATGGCTACACCTTC. It codes for CASSSHPQVYGYTF.

This chain links TRBV12-3 or TRBV12-4 with TRBJ2-1; 10 bases map to TRBD1. There are 11 residues in the CDR3. J gave up 9 bases and V 10 bases, and 3 bases lay outside the gene matches. The CDR3 bases are TGTGCCACCCGGACAGGGGGTGAGCAGTTCTTC. Translated: CATRTGGEQFF.

This rearrangement joins TRBV27 to TRBJ2-2, with TRBD2 matching over 7 bases. This CDR3 region has 16 residues. CDR1 and CDR2 (germline): MNHEY, SMNVEV (reference sequence). V lost 3 bases and J lost 5; bases outside the gene matches: 9. The CDR3 region has the DNA TGTGCCAGCAGTTTCCTCGGGGGGTGGTCGACCGGGGAGCTGTTTTTT. Translated, it gives CASSFLGGWSTGELFF.

This clonotype was detected a few times. This chain joins TRBV6-2 or TRBV6-3 and TRBJ1-5, with 8 bases that match TRBD1. V lost 3 bases to trimming and J lost 6 bases; unmatched junction nucleotides: 16. Germline V CDR1 and CDR2: MNHEY, SVGEGT. CDR3 length equals 18 residues. CDR3 nucleotides: TGTGCCAGCAGTTATGGGGACCGGGACAGGTATCAGCGTCAGCCCCAGCATTTT. Its protein is CASSYGDRDRYQRQPQHF.